What follows are 20 T cell receptor beta chains derived from one specimen sequenced in a study of T cell responses to AZD1222 COVID-19 vaccine. The table came from immunoSEQ multiplex PCR; TCRdb's copy has only in-frame clones and leaves some out. The sample holds about 130,000 clones, around 90% seen once. The starting material was peripheral blood, obtained on day 0 of AZD1222 vaccination. The origin of the receptors is an adult in good health.

This clone has just one count. The chain carries TRBV5-1 and TRBJ1-3, with a tentative D call TRBD1 (5 bases). The V gene lost 1 base and the J gene lost 4 bases, with 12 bases spanning the gap. The CDR3 consists of 15 residues. Germline V gives CDR1 SGHRS, CDR2 YFSETQ. DNA of the CDR3: TGCGCCAGCAGCTTGACGGGACTCGGAGGAAACACCATATATTTT. Its protein is CASSLTGLGGNTIYF.

The V call is TRBV13, the J call TRBJ2-7; D gene ambiguous. CDR1 is PRHDT and CDR2 is FYEKMQ in the germline V gene (reference sequence). Deletions cut 0 bases from V and 5 bases from J, with 14 bases between. CDR3 length: 15 residues. CDR3: CASSLGLGGIDEQYF. The CDR3 DNA reads TGTGCCAGCAGCTTAGGACTCGGTGGAATAGACGAGCAGTACTTC.

This clone was seen a handful of times. This chain connects TRBV7-2 to TRBJ1-6; 7 bases line up with TRBD1. V lost 5 bases to trimming and J lost 3 bases; unmatched junction nucleotides: 4. The CDR3 length is 15 residues. Germline CDR1 SGHTA, CDR2 FQGNSA. The CDR3 coding sequence is TGTGCCAGCAGCCCACAGGGGCTCTATAATTCACCCCTCCACTTT. As protein: CASSPQGLYNSPLHF.

This rearrangement joins TRBV9 to TRBJ1-2; a weak D match, TRBD1 (6 bases). The CDR3 totals 15 residues. The V end was cut by 0 bases, the J end by 2 bases, with 11 bases between. Germline CDR1 reads SGDLS; CDR2 reads YYNGEE. The CDR3 nucleotides read TGTGCCAGCAGCGTAGGCCAGGGGCCAAACTATGGCTACACCTTC. It is translated as CASSVGQGPNYGYTF. Complete variable domain (other parts from reference TRBV9 and TRBJ1-2): DSGVTQTPKHLITATGQRVTLRCSPRSGDLSVYWYQQSLDQGLQFLIQYYNGEERAKGNILERFSAQQFPDLHSELNLSSLELGDSALYFCASSVGQGPNYGYTFGSGTRLTVV.

The chain combines TRBV10-3 with TRBJ2-6; 9 bases are shared with TRBD1. CDR1 is ENHRY and CDR2 is SYGVKD in the germline V gene. Trimming cost V 11 bases and J 2 bases; bases outside gene matches: 4. The CDR3 is 14 residues long. The CDR3 nucleotides are TGTGCCGCAACAGGGGGCACTGGGGCCAACGTCCTGACTTTC. Amino acids: CAATGGTGANVLTF.

This rearrangement joins TRBV12-5 to TRBJ2-1; D remains ambiguous. CDR1 LGHNT and CDR2 FRNRAP come from the germline V gene. Trimming took off 5 bases at V and 6 bases at J, with 23 bases between the two ends. CDR3 length equals 17 residues. Here the CDR3 DNA reads TGTGCTAGTGGTCCCTTCAGTAGCCAGCGTGATGGCAATGAGCAGTTCTTC. Protein: CASGPFSSQRDGNEQFF.

The chain carries TRBV7-9 and TRBJ2-1; no firm D call. CDR1 SEHNR and CDR2 FQNEAQ come from the germline V gene (reference sequence). Trimming pared 3 bases from V and 13 bases from J, leaving 19 bases between. The CDR3 covers 14 residues. CDR3 in amino acids: CASSFLGPGDVQFF. The CDR3 region has the DNA TGTGCCAGCAGCTTTTTAGGTCCTGGTGACGTTCAGTTCTTC.

The rearrangement uses TRBV4-3 and TRBJ2-1; 9 nucleotides agree with TRBD2. CDR1 and CDR2 (germline): LGHNA, YSLEER. The V segment lost 0 bases and the J segment 6 bases; nucleotides outside the gene matches: 3. The CDR3 sequence is 15 residues long. DNA of the CDR3: TGCGCCAGCAGCCAAGATGCGGGGGGGGTCAATGAGCAGTTCTTC. Amino acids: CASSQDAGGVNEQFF.

The chain carries TRBV27 and TRBJ2-7; TRBD1 matches at 10 bases. Per germline, CDR1 MNHEY and CDR2 SMNVEV (reference sequence). Losses at the gene ends were 5 bases for V and 0 bases for J; bases not matched to a gene: 10. There are 17 residues in the CDR3. As DNA, the CDR3 is TGTGCCAGCAGTGACTCTCCCTGGACAGGGGGCTCCTACGAGCAGTACTTC. Translating it yields CASSDSPWTGGSYEQYF.

This clone was seen a single time. J is TRBJ1-2 and V is TRBV12-3 or TRBV12-4; no definite D call. This CDR3 region has 11 residues. V gave up 7 bases and J gave up 7 bases, with 10 bases separating them. As DNA, the CDR3 is TGTGCCAGCACCCTTGGAGGTGGCTACACCTTC. Its protein is CASTLGGGYTF.

V is TRBV11-2 and J is TRBJ1-1; TRBD1 is a possible D gene (6 bases). Per the germline V gene, CDR1 is SGHAT and CDR2 is FQNNGV. Trimming removed 7 bases from V and 7 bases from J, with 16 bases in between. This CDR3 has 13 amino acids. The CDR3: CASTIGGAVEAFF. As DNA, the CDR3 is TGTGCCAGCACCATAGGGGGGGCCGTTGAAGCTTTCTTT.

The chain is built from TRBV30 and TRBJ1-5; D might be TRBD1 (6 bases). The ends were cut back, 1 base at V and 6 bases at J, with 13 bases in the middle. Germline CDR1 reads GTSNPN; CDR2 reads SVGIG (reference sequence). The CDR3 is 14 residues long. The CDR3 DNA reads TGTGCCTGGAGTGGTGGACAGCCCGGTCAGCCCCAGCATTTT. This sequence encodes CAWSGGQPGQPQHF.

The chain combines TRBV7-2 with TRBJ2-2; the D gene is possibly TRBD1 (6 bases). CDR1 is SGHTA and CDR2 is FQGNSA in the germline V gene. V was trimmed by 9 bases and J by 1 base, leaving 12 bases between them. The CDR3 is 14 residues long. The CDR3 sequence is CASTGTRNTGELFF. CDR3 in DNA: TGTGCCAGTACCGGGACACGGAACACCGGGGAGCTGTTTTTT.

The rearrangement joins TRBV3-1 (or the pseudogene TRBV3-2) to TRBJ1-6, with 9 positions matching TRBD1. V shed 1 base and J 5 bases; nucleotides not matched to a gene: 3. Per the germline V gene, CDR1 is LGHDT and CDR2 is YNNKEL (reference sequence). The CDR3 sequence is 16 residues long. The CDR3 sequence: CASSQATGGNNSPLHF. The CDR3 DNA is TGTGCCAGCAGCCAAGCGACAGGGGGTAATAATTCACCCCTCCACTTT.

The chain employs TRBV29-1 and TRBJ1-3; D uncertain. The V end lost 0 bases, the J end lost 4 bases, and 13 bases lay between the germline ends. CDR1 is SQVTM, CDR2 ANQGSEA, per germline. The CDR3 runs to 15 residues. The CDR3 spells CSVEELKQEGNTIYF. CDR3 sequence (DNA): TGCAGCGTTGAAGAGTTAAAACAAGAGGGAAACACCATATATTTT.

The genes are TRBV6-2 or TRBV6-3 and TRBJ1-1; D unresolved. The V end lost 5 bases, the J end lost 1 base, and 11 bases lay between the germline ends. Germline V gene data show CDR1 as MNHEY and CDR2 as SVGEGT. The CDR3 is made up of 14 amino acids. The CDR3 spells CASSTLGGNTEAFF. The CDR3 nucleotides read TGTGCCAGCAGTACCCTGGGAGGGAACACTGAAGCTTTCTTT.

The chain links TRBV19 to TRBJ1-5; D ambiguous. Trimming cost V 2 bases and J 4 bases, with 3 bases left between them. CDR1 is LNHDA, CDR2 SQIVND, per germline (reference sequence). This CDR3 is 12 amino acids long. The CDR3 nucleotides are TGTGCCAGTAGTATAATGAATCAGCCCCAGCATTTT. This codes for CASSIMNQPQHF.

The J gene is TRBJ2-5, the V gene TRBV29-1; TRBD2 might be the D (6 bases). Germline CDR1 SQVTM, CDR2 ANQGSEA. V shed 7 bases and J shed 4 bases, with 16 bases lying between them. There are 13 residues in the CDR3. CDR3 DNA sequence: TGCAGCGCCAACTCAGGGAGGTCAGAGACCCAGTACTTC. It codes for CSANSGRSETQYF.

The rearrangement uses TRBV29-1 and TRBJ1-2, with D possibly matching TRBD1 (5 bases). The CDR3 is 12 residues long. Germline assignment: CDR1 SQVTM and CDR2 ANQGSEA. The V and J ends lost 6 bases and 5 bases respectively, with 13 bases between them. The CDR3 sequence: CSVMLGGYGYTF. For the CDR3, the DNA is TGCAGCGTAATGCTCGGGGGGTATGGCTACACCTTC.

This clone was observed a single time. The chain combines TRBV9 with TRBJ2-7; 7 bases align to TRBD1. The J segment lost 5 bases and the V segment lost 4 bases, leaving 9 bases of the junction unmatched. The V gene's germline CDR1 is SGDLS and CDR2 YYNGEE. The CDR3 contains 14 residues. The CDR3 reads CASSPQGEWDEQYF. The CDR3, as DNA: TGTGCCAGCAGCCCTCAGGGGGAGTGGGACGAGCAGTACTTC.